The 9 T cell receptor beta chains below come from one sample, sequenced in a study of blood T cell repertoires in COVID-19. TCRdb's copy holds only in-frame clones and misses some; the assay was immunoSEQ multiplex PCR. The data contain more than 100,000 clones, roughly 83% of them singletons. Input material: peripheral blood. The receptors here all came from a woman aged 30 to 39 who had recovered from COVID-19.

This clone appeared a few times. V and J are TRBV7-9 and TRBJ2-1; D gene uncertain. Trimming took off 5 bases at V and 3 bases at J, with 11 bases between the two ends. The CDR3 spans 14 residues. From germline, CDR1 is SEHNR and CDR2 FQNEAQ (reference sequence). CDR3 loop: CASSPGSNYNEQFF. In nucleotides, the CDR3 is TGTGCCAGCAGCCCCGGGTCGAACTACAATGAGCAGTTCTTC.

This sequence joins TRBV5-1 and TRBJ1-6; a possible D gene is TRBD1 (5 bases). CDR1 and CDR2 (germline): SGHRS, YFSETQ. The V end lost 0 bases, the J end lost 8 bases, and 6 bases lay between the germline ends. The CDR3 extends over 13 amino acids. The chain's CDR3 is CASSLVGDSPLHF. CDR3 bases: TGCGCCAGCAGCTTGGTAGGGGATTCACCCCTCCACTTT.

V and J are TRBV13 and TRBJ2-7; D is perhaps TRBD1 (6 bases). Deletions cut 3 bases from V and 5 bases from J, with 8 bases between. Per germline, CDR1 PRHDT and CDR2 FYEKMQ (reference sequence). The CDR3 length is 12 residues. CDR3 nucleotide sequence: TGTGCCAGCAGCTTCAGGGGTGACGAGCAGTACTTC. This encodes CASSFRGDEQYF. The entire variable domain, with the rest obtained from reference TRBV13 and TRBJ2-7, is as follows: AAGVIQSPRHLIKEKRETATLKCYPIPRHDTVYWYQQGPGQDPQFLISFYEKMQSDKGSIPDRFSAQQFSDYHSELNMSSLELGDSALYFCASSFRGDEQYFGPGTRLTVT.

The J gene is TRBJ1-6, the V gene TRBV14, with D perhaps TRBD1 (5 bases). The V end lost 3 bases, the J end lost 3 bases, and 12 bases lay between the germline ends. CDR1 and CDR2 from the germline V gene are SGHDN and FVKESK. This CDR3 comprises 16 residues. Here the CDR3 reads CASSQRGRDYNSPLHF. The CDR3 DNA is TGTGCCAGCAGCCAGCGGGGACGGGACTATAATTCACCCCTCCACTTT.

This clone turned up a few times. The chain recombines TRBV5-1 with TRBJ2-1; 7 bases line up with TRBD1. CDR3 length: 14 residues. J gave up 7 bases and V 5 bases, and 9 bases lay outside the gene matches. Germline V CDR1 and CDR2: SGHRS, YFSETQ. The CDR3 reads CASRPGQLQNEQFF. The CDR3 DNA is TGCGCCAGCAGACCGGGACAGTTACAGAATGAGCAGTTCTTC.

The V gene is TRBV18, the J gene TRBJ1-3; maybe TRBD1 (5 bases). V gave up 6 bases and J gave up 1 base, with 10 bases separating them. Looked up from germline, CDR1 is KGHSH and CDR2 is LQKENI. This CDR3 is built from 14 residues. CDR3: CASSAGQSGNTIYF. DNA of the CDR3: TGTGCCAGCTCCGCCGGACAATCTGGAAACACCATATATTTT.

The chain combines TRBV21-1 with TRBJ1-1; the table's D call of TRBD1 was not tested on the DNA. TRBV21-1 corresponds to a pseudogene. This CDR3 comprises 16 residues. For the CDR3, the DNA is TGTGCCAGCAGCCCCTACCCCAAAGGGGCGCACACTGAAGCTTTCTTT. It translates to CASSPYPKGAHTEAFF.

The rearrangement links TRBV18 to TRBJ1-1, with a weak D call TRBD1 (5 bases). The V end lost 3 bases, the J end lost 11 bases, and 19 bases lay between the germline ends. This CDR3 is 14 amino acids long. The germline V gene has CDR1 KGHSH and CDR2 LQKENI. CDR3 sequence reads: CASSPGDGRLEAFF. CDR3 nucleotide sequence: TGTGCCAGCTCACCTGGGGACGGTCGACTAGAGGCTTTCTTT.

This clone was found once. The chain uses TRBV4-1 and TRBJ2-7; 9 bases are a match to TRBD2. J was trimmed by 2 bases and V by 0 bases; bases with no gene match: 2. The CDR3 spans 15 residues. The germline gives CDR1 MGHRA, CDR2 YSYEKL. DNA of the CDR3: TGCGCCAGCAGCCAAGAGGCGGGAGGGCCCTACGAGCAGTACTTC. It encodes CASSQEAGGPYEQYF.